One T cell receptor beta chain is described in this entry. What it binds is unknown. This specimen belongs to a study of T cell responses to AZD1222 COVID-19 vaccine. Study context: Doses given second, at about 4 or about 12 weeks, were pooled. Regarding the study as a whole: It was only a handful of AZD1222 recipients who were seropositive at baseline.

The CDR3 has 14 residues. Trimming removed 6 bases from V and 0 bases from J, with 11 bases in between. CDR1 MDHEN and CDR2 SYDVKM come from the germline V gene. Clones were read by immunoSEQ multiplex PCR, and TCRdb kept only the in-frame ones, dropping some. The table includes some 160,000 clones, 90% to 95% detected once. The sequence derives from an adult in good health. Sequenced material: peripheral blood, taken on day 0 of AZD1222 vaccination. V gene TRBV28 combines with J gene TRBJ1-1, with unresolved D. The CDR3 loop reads CASREGGLNTEAFF. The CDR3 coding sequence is TGTGCCAGCAGGGAGGGAGGACTGAACACTGAAGCTTTCTTT.